The text below deals with one T cell receptor (beta chain). The protocol was immunoSEQ multiplex PCR, while the TCRdb copy is restricted to in-frame clones and leaves out a portion. The repertoire consists of about 120,000 clones, with approximately 92% occurring once and the leading ten covering just under 0.6%. The data belong to a study of control samples from healthy donors and cancer patients. The V end lost 1 base, the J end lost 2 bases, and 11 bases lay between the germline ends. CDR1 and CDR2 (germline): MGHRA, YSYEKL. There are 15 residues in the CDR3. The receptor comes from a man older than 75 with head and neck cancer. The chain is built from TRBV4-1 and TRBJ1-1; D not certain. Source material: PBMCs. CDR3 sequence: CASSQVDATNTEAFF. The CDR3 DNA follows: TGCGCCAGCAGCCAAGTGGATGCCACTAACACTGAAGCTTTCTTT.